The 29 T cell receptor beta chains below come from one sample, sequenced in a study of blood T cell repertoires in COVID-19. Sequencing used immunoSEQ multiplex PCR; TCRdb keeps in-frame clones, though not all of them. Of some 490,000 clones in the sample, 80% to 90% were seen once. Sequenced sample: peripheral blood. The receptors stem from a human donor in a cohort sampled during active COVID-19.

This chain uses TRBV11-3 with TRBJ2-1; TRBD2 aligns across 10 bases. Trimming at V came to 1 base and at J to 7 bases, leaving 4 bases not matched to a gene. The CDR3 has 15 amino acids. Germline values: CDR1 SGHNT, CDR2 YENEEA. The CDR3: CASSLALAGVNEQFF. In DNA, the CDR3 is TGTGCCAGCAGCTTAGCCCTAGCGGGAGTTAATGAGCAGTTCTTC.

The rearrangement joins TRBV19 to TRBJ1-5, with TRBD1 identical over 9 bases. From germline, CDR1 is LNHDA and CDR2 SQIVND (reference sequence). Trimming cost V 5 bases and J 7 bases; bases outside gene matches: 15. The CDR3 extends over 17 amino acids. CDR3 protein: CASSFRTGEANGQPQHF. CDR3 nucleotides: TGTGCCAGTAGTTTTCGGACAGGGGAAGCCAATGGGCAGCCCCAGCATTTT.

This clone was counted between two and nine times. The chain joins TRBV25-1 to TRBJ1-1, with D tentatively TRBD1 (5 bases). This CDR3 spans 13 amino acids. The V end was cut by 4 bases, the J end by 6 bases, with 12 bases between. Germline assignment: CDR1 MGHDK and CDR2 SYGVNS. CDR3 region: CASSGQGLPEAFF. CDR3 in DNA: TGTGCCAGCAGTGGGCAGGGTCTCCCTGAAGCTTTCTTT. Together with reference TRBV25-1 and TRBJ1-1, the CDR3 gives the full variable domain: EADIYQTPRYLVIGTGKKITLECSQTMGHDKMYWYQQDPGMELHLIHYSYGVNSTEKGDLSSESTVSRIRTEHFPLTLESARPSHTSQYLCASSGQGLPEAFFGQGTRLTVV.

The chain carries TRBV29-1 and TRBJ1-1; the D is unclear. The CDR3 runs 13 residues. V lost 4 bases and J 0 bases, leaving 9 bases between the germline ends. From germline, CDR1 is SQVTM and CDR2 ANQGSEA. CDR3 nucleotide sequence: TGCAGCGTTGGGGCAGCGGTGAACACTGAAGCTTTCTTT. Translated, it gives CSVGAAVNTEAFF.

The sample holds one count of this clone. This sequence joins TRBV19 and TRBJ2-6, with 11 bases fitting TRBD2. CDR3 length equals 17 residues. Germline V gene sequence: CDR1 LNHDA, CDR2 SQIVND (reference sequence). Trimming removed 4 bases from V and 2 bases from J; junction bases left unmatched: 4. CDR3 in DNA: TGTGCCAGTAGTACATTAGCGGGAGGGCCTGGGGCCAACGTCCTGACTTTC. Translated, it gives CASSTLAGGPGANVLTF. Drawing the rest from reference TRBV19 and TRBJ2-6, the complete variable domain is DGGITQSPKYLFRKEGQNVTLSCEQNLNHDAMYWYRQDPGQGLRLIYYSQIVNDFQKGDIAEGYSVSREKKESFPLTVTSAQKNPTAFYLCASSTLAGGPGANVLTFGAGSRLTVL.

The chain joins TRBV5-1 to TRBJ1-3; D perhaps matches TRBD1 (5 bases). This CDR3 has 16 residues. V was cut by 1 base and J by 3 bases, with 14 bases left in between. Per germline, CDR1 SGHRS and CDR2 YFSETQ. CDR3 protein: CASSLTGTRFGNTIYF. CDR3 sequence (DNA): TGCGCCAGCAGCTTGACGGGGACTCGGTTTGGAAACACCATATATTTT.

The chain employs TRBV19 and TRBJ1-5; D unresolved. The CDR3 has 13 amino acids. V lost 5 bases and J lost 2, with 7 bases in between. Germline CDR1 and CDR2: LNHDA and SQIVND (reference sequence). CDR3 bases: TGTGCCAGTAGTCTTCTTGGCAATCAGCCCCAGCATTTT. Translation: CASSLLGNQPQHF. The full variable domain, with the rest looked up from reference TRBV19 and TRBJ1-5, is DGGITQSPKYLFRKEGQNVTLSCEQNLNHDAMYWYRQDPGQGLRLIYYSQIVNDFQKGDIAEGYSVSREKKESFPLTVTSAQKNPTAFYLCASSLLGNQPQHFGDGTRLSIL.

In DNA, the CDR3 is TGTGCCAGTAGCCACAGGGGGAATCAGCCCCAGCATTTT. Translating it yields CASSHRGNQPQHF. The rearrangement uses TRBV19 and TRBJ1-5; 8 bases align to TRBD1. CDR3 size: 13 residues. Germline V CDR1 and CDR2: LNHDA, SQIVND (reference sequence). The ends lost 6 bases at V and 4 bases at J; junction bases unmatched: 2.

J is TRBJ1-1 and V is TRBV3-1 (or the pseudogene TRBV3-2); TRBD1 matches at 7 bases. The CDR3 extends over 13 amino acids. The germline gives CDR1 LGHDT, CDR2 YNNKEL (reference sequence). V trimming: 4 bases; J trimming: 8 bases; junction bases outside the gene matches: 7. CDR3 nucleotides: TGTGCCAGCAGCCTTTGGCAGGGGGGAGAAGCTTTCTTT. Encoded protein: CASSLWQGGEAFF.

This clone came up a few times. This CDR3 is also generated by other DNA sequences in the sample. The chain has TRBV9 and TRBJ1-2, with no clear D. Germline assignment: CDR1 SGDLS and CDR2 YYNGEE. V lost 0 bases and J lost 0, with 6 bases in between. The CDR3 runs 14 residues. CDR3 bases: TGTGCCAGCAGCGTAGGGGGAGCTAACTATGGCTACACCTTC. As protein: CASSVGGANYGYTF.

Points on this clone: A clone one base away is much larger, so this may be a read error. The CDR3 loop reads CASSLAGVYNEQFF. CDR3 in DNA: TGTGCCAGCAGTTTAGCGGGAGTATACAATGAGCAGTTCTTC. The chain carries TRBV27 and TRBJ2-1; 7 positions agree with TRBD2. The V segment lost 2 bases and the J segment 4 bases; nucleotides outside the gene matches: 2. From germline, CDR1 is MNHEY and CDR2 SMNVEV (reference sequence). The CDR3 spans 14 residues.

This chain links TRBV2 with TRBJ2-1; perhaps TRBD2 as D (6 bases). V was shortened by 3 bases and J by 2 bases, with 14 bases between the two germline ends. Germline CDR1 reads SNHLY; CDR2 reads FYNNEI. The CDR3 consists of 16 residues. CDR3 in amino acids: CASSDGAGRTYNEQFF. The CDR3 DNA sequence: TGTGCCAGCAGTGATGGGGCAGGGAGGACCTACAATGAGCAGTTCTTC.

This CDR3 reads CASSQDITDNYSYEQYF. CDR3 DNA sequence: TGCGCCAGCAGCCAAGATATAACGGACAATTACTCCTACGAGCAGTACTTC. V and J are TRBV4-1 and TRBJ2-7, with D perhaps matching TRBD1 (5 bases). The germline V gene encodes CDR1 MGHRA and CDR2 YSYEKL. The CDR3 loop spans 17 amino acids. Between the trimmed V and J ends, which lost 0 bases and 0 bases, there was a span of 15 bases.

The chain joins TRBV7-9 to TRBJ2-3; 12 bases fit TRBD2. CDR3 length: 15 residues. CDR1 SEHNR and CDR2 FQNEAQ come from the germline V gene (reference sequence). With 6 bases clipped from V and 3 bases from J, the junction kept 4 bases outside the gene matches. The CDR3 DNA follows: TGTGCCAGCAGATCCGGACTAGCGGGAACAGATACGCAGTATTTT. It encodes CASRSGLAGTDTQYF.

This chain links TRBV7-9 with TRBJ1-2, with 7 bases matching TRBD1. Trimming removed 4 bases from V and 3 bases from J; junction bases left unmatched: 2. Germline V gene sequence: CDR1 SEHNR, CDR2 FQNEAQ (reference sequence). The CDR3 length is 13 residues. The CDR3 bases are TGTGCCAGCAGCTATGGACAGGACTATGGCTACACCTTC. Translation: CASSYGQDYGYTF.

The chain joins TRBV28 to TRBJ2-3; D is unresolved. CDR3 length equals 12 residues. CDR1 MDHEN and CDR2 SYDVKM come from the germline V gene. Trimming removed 3 bases from V and 8 bases from J, with 9 bases in between. CDR3 sequence: CASSFVGVTQYF. The CDR3 bases are TGTGCCAGCAGTTTTGTCGGAGTTACGCAGTATTTT.

This clone was observed a few times. This sequence joins TRBV12-3 or TRBV12-4 and TRBJ1-5, with D tentatively TRBD1 (6 bases). The ends were cut back, 4 bases at V and 7 bases at J, with 8 bases in the middle. This CDR3 spans 12 amino acids. CDR3 amino acids: CASSYGGQPQHF. The CDR3 nucleotides read TGTGCCAGCAGTTATGGGGGCCAGCCCCAGCATTTT.

The rearrangement uses TRBV2 and TRBJ2-2; weak D call: TRBD2 (7 bases). The CDR3 length is 14 residues. Trimming stripped 11 bases from V and 1 base from J, with 14 bases between. Per the germline V gene, CDR1 is SNHLY and CDR2 is FYNNEI. In nucleotides, the CDR3 is TGTGCCCGAGGGGGGGCCGGGAACACCGGGGAGCTGTTTTTT. This sequence encodes CARGGAGNTGELFF. The variable domain in full, completed from reference TRBV2 and TRBJ2-2, reads EPEVTQTPSHQVTQMGQEVILRCVPISNHLYFYWYRQILGQKVEFLVSFYNNEISEKSEIFDDQFSVERPDGSNFTLKIRSTKLEDSAMYFCARGGAGNTGELFFGEGSRLTVL.

The V gene is TRBV29-1, the J gene TRBJ2-1; the match to TRBD2 covers 10 bases. CDR1 is SQVTM, CDR2 ANQGSEA, per germline. V shed 7 bases, J shed 10 bases, and the junction held 25 bases outside the gene matches. There are 18 residues in the CDR3. The CDR3 is CSADADSRRPAGGPEQFF. The CDR3 DNA reads TGCAGCGCGGACGCGGACTCTAGGCGGCCAGCGGGAGGGCCCGAGCAGTTCTTC.

V is TRBV9 and J is TRBJ2-1; D unresolved. The CDR3 length is 12 residues. V was shortened by 4 bases and J by 7 bases, with 9 bases between the two germline ends. Germline V gene data show CDR1 as SGDLS and CDR2 as YYNGEE. CDR3 in DNA: TGTGCCAGCAGCCTCCAACTTAATGAGCAGTTCTTC. Translation: CASSLQLNEQFF.

The V gene is TRBV23-1, the J gene TRBJ1-2; TRBD1 is a possible D gene (5 bases). TRBV23-1 is assigned to the ORF class and has an uncertain function. V lost 3 bases and J lost 4, with 9 bases in between. This CDR3 is 13 amino acids long. CDR3 in amino acids: CASSHLGGYGYTF. In DNA form, the CDR3 reads TGCGCCAGCAGTCACCTCGGGGGCTATGGCTACACCTTC.

The V gene is TRBV4-2, the J gene TRBJ1-4, with TRBD1 matching over 7 bases. J gave up 7 bases and V 6 bases, and 17 bases lay outside the gene matches. This CDR3 has 17 residues. Germline CDR1 LGHNA, CDR2 YNFKEQ. The CDR3 sequence is CASSRGDQRGRSEKLFF. The CDR3 region has the DNA TGTGCCAGCAGTCGTGGAGATCAAAGGGGGCGAAGTGAAAAACTGTTTTTT.

V gene TRBV29-1 combines with J gene TRBJ2-3, with 9 bases aligning to TRBD2. Trimming removed 2 bases from V and 2 bases from J; junction bases left unmatched: 5. The germline gives CDR1 SQVTM, CDR2 ANQGSEA. This CDR3 has 15 residues. CDR3 DNA: TGCAGCGTTGAACCAGCGGGGGGAAACACAGATACGCAGTATTTT. Translating it yields CSVEPAGGNTDTQYF.

V usage is TRBV30 and J usage is TRBJ1-1; possibly TRBD1 for D (5 bases). Germline V gene lookup returns CDR1 GTSNPN and CDR2 SVGIG (reference sequence). The length of the CDR3 is 16 residues. V was clipped by 4 bases and J by 0 bases, with 18 bases between them. CDR3 region: CAWINPAGRVNTEAFF. The CDR3 region has the DNA TGTGCCTGGATCAACCCGGCAGGCAGGGTGAACACTGAAGCTTTCTTT. Complete variable domain (other parts from reference TRBV30 and TRBJ1-1): SQTIHQWPATLVQPVGSPLSLECTVEGTSNPNLYWYRQAAGRGLQLLFYSVGIGQISSEVPQNLSASRPQDRQFILSSKKLLLSDSGFYLCAWINPAGRVNTEAFFGQGTRLTVV.

The CDR3 DNA reads as TGTGCCAGCAGCCCCCCGGCGGTACGGAACACTGAAGCTTTCTTT. The encoded protein is CASSPPAVRNTEAFF. V usage is TRBV9 and J usage is TRBJ1-1; the D is unclear. CDR3 length: 15 amino acids. Germline assignment: CDR1 SGDLS and CDR2 YYNGEE. V was clipped by 4 bases and J by 1 base, with 14 bases between them.

The V gene is TRBV3-1 (or the pseudogene TRBV3-2), the J gene TRBJ2-1; 9 bases fit TRBD2. The CDR3 is made up of 15 amino acids. Germline V gene data show CDR1 as LGHDT and CDR2 as YNNKEL (reference sequence). V lost 0 bases and J lost 5; bases outside the gene matches: 2. The CDR3 sequence: CASSQDSGSDNEQFF. The CDR3 bases are TGTGCCAGCAGCCAAGATAGCGGGAGCGACAATGAGCAGTTCTTC.

The rearrangement uses TRBV4-3 and TRBJ2-1; D is perhaps TRBD1 (5 bases). Germline CDR1 reads LGHNA; CDR2 reads YSLEER. The CDR3 is made up of 16 amino acids. The V gene lost 1 base and the J gene lost 3 bases, with 13 bases spanning the gap. The CDR3 DNA reads TGCGCCAGCAGCCAAGTGTCCCAGGGAAGCTACAATGAGCAGTTCTTC. This encodes CASSQVSQGSYNEQFF.

This clone was seen just once. The V call is TRBV2, the J call TRBJ1-1; tentative D call: TRBD1 (5 bases). This CDR3 has 13 amino acids. Germline lookup yields CDR1 SNHLY and CDR2 FYNNEI. The V and J ends lost 6 bases and 6 bases respectively, with 14 bases between them. The CDR3 nucleotides are TGTGCCAGCAGCCGGGGGGGAACCCCTGAAGCTTTCTTT. Its translation is CASSRGGTPEAFF.

V and J are TRBV7-3 and TRBJ2-7; TRBD2 agrees at 13 bases. Unmatched junction bases numbered 14, after V lost 5 bases and J lost 7 bases. CDR1 and CDR2 from the germline V gene are SGHTA and FQGTGA. The CDR3 is 17 residues long. CDR3 sequence reads: CASSPALGLAGVREQYF. CDR3 sequence (DNA): TGTGCCAGCAGCCCAGCCCTAGGACTAGCGGGAGTCCGGGAGCAGTACTTC.